The 4 T cell receptor beta chains in this list originate from one sample, sequenced in a study of response to subunit inactivated influenza vaccine. TCRdb ran MiXCR on the RT-PCR reads and lists one entry per CDR3 protein. This table has hundreds of thousands of distinct CDR3 sequences, less than 8% appearing once. The sequenced sample was PBMCs from blood, obtained roughly 24 months after vaccination. The receptors shown here come from a man in his fifties or sixties who received an inactivated influenza vaccine.

The chain joins TRBV20-1 to TRBJ1-5, with D possibly matching TRBD1 (5 bases). The CDR3 length is 15 residues. V was cut by 6 bases and J by 4 bases, with 19 bases left in between. The germline gives CDR1 DFQATT, CDR2 SNEGSKA (reference sequence). This chain's CDR3 is CSAPLGPQGNQPQHF. In DNA, the CDR3 is TGCAGTGCACCCCTGGGGCCCCAAGGAAATCAGCCCCAGCATTTT.

For this clonotype: A much larger clone sits a single nucleotide away, making a read error possible. The DNA for the CDR3 is TGTGCCACCAGGCAACCGGGACAGCCGTGCTATGGCTACACCTTC. Translating gives CATRQPGQPCYGYTF. V and J are TRBV24-1 and TRBJ1-2, with 7 nucleotides matching TRBD1. The CDR3 runs 15 residues. Germline trimming cut 7 bases from V and 4 bases from J; bases unmatched to any gene: 11. Germline V CDR1 and CDR2: KGHDR, SFDVKD.

This clonotype was seen only a few times. The chain carries TRBV27 and TRBJ1-5, with D hard to call. The CDR3 is 13 residues long. Germline V lookup: CDR1 MNHEY, CDR2 SMNVEV (reference sequence). Trimming removed 3 bases from V and 2 bases from J, with 5 bases in between. The CDR3 loop is CASSFQGNQPQHF. Written as DNA, the CDR3 is TGTGCCAGCAGTTTCCAGGGCAATCAGCCCCAGCATTTT.

This chain connects TRBV27 to TRBJ2-5, with D tentatively TRBD2 (7 bases). Trimming cost V 2 bases and J 4 bases, with 20 bases left between them. Germline-derived CDR1 and CDR2 are MNHEY and SMNVEV (reference sequence). The CDR3 is made up of 17 amino acids. CDR3 DNA: TGTGCCAGCAGTTTAAGATTCGGGGAGGGGGGACGAGAGACCCAGTACTTC. It specifies CASSLRFGEGGRETQYF.